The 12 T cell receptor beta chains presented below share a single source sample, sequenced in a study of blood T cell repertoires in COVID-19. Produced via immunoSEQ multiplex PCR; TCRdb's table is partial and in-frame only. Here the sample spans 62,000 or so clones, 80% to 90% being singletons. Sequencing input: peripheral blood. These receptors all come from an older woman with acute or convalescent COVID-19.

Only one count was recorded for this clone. CDR3 in amino acids: CASSPRRLGRTNEKLFF. The CDR3 DNA is TGTGCCAGCTCACCAAGACGGCTGGGGAGGACTAATGAAAAACTGTTTTTT. The V and J genes are TRBV18 and TRBJ1-4; no definite D call. This CDR3 region has 17 residues. The V and J ends lost 2 bases and 2 bases respectively, with 15 bases between them. Germline V lookup: CDR1 KGHSH, CDR2 LQKENI. Full variable domain (missing parts from reference TRBV18 and TRBJ1-4): NAGVMQNPRHLVRRRGQEARLRCSPMKGHSHVYWYRQLPEEGLKFMVYLQKENIIDESGMPKERFSAEFPKEGPSILRIQQVVRGDSAAYFCASSPRRLGRTNEKLFFGSGTQLSVL.

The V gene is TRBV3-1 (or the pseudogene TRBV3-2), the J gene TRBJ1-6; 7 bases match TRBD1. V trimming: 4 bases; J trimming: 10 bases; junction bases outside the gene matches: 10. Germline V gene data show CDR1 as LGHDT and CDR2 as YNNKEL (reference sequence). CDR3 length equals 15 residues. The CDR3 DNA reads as TGTGCCAGCAGCCTACACAGGGGACGTAACTCACCCCTCCACTTT. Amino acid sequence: CASSLHRGRNSPLHF.

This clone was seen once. The CDR3 protein is CAISETGSSYNEQFF. CDR3 nucleotide sequence: TGTGCCATCAGTGAGACAGGCAGCTCCTACAATGAGCAGTTCTTC. The chain recombines TRBV10-3 with TRBJ2-1; D possibly corresponds to TRBD1 (5 bases). V lost 2 bases, J lost 0 bases, and 8 bases lay in between. The CDR3 consists of 15 residues. CDR1 and CDR2 (germline): ENHRY, SYGVKD.

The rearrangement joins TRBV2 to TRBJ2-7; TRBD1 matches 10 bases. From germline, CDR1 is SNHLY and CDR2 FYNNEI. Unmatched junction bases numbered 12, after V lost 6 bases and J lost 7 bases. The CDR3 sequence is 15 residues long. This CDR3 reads CASREPGQGTLEQYF. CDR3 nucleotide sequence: TGTGCCAGCAGGGAGCCGGGACAGGGGACCTTGGAGCAGTACTTC.

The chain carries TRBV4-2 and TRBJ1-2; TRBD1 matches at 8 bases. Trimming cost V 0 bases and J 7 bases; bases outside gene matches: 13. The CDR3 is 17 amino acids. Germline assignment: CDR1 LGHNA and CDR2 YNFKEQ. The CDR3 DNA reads TGTGCCAGCAGCCAAGATGTTTCGGGCAGGGGGCGCGCTGGCTACACCTTC. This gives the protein CASSQDVSGRGRAGYTF.

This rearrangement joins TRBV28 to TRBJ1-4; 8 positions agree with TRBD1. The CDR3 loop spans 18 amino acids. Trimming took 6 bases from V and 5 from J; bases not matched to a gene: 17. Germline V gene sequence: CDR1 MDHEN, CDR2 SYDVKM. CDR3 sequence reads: CASSYSGTGPTINEKLFF. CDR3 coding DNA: TGTGCCAGCAGCTACTCCGGGACAGGCCCAACCATAAATGAAAAACTGTTTTTT.

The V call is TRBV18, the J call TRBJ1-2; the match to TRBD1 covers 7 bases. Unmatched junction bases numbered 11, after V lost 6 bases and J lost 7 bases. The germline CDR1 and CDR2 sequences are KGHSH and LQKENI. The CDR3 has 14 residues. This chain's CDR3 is CASSATDRPGGYTF. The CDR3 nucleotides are TGTGCCAGCTCGGCAACGGACAGGCCGGGTGGCTACACCTTC.

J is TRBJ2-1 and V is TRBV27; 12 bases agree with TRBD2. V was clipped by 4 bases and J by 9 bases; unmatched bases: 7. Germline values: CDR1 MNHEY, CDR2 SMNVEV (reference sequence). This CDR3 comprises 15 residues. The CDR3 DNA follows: TGTGCCAGCAGTTCTCCTAGCGGGGGGGCCCTTGAGCAGTTCTTC. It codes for CASSSPSGGALEQFF.

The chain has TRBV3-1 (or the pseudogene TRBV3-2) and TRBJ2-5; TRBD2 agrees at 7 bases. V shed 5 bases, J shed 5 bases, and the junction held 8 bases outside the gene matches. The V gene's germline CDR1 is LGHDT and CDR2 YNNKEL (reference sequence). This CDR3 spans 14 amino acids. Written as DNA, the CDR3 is TGTGCCAGCAGCGGGGGGGGGAACTCCGAGACCCAGTACTTC. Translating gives CASSGGGNSETQYF.

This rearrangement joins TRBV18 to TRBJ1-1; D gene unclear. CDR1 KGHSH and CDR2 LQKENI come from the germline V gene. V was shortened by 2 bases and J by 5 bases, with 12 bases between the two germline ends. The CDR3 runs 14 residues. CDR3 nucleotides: TGTGCCAGCTCACCAGTGGCTAGGTTGACTGAAGCTTTCTTT. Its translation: CASSPVARLTEAFF.

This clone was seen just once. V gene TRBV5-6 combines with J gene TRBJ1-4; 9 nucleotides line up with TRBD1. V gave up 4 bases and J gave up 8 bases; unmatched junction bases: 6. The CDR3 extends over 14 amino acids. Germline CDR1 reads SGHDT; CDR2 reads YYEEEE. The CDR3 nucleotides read TGTGCCAGCAGCATCCGGGACAGGGTCGAAAAACTGTTTTTT. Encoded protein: CASSIRDRVEKLFF.

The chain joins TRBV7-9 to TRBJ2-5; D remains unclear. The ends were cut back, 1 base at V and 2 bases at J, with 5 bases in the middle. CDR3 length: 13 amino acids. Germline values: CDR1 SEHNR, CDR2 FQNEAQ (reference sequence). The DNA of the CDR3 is TGTGCCAGCAGCTTAGGTCTACAAGAGACCCAGTACTTC. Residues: CASSLGLQETQYF.